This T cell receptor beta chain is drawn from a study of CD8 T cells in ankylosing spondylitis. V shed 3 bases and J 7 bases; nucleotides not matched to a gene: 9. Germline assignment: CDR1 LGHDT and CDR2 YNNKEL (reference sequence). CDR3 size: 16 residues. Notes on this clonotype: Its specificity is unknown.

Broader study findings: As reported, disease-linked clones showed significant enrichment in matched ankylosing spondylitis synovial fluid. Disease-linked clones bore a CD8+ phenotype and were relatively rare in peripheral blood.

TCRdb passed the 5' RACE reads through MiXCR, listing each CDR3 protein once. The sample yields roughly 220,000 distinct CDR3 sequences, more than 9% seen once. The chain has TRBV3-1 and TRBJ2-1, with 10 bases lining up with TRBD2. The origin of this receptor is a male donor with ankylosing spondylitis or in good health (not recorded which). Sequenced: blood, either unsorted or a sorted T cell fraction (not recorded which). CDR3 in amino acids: CASSQSRWTSGNEQFF. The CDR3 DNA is TGTGCCAGCAGCCAGAGTCGGTGGACTAGCGGTAATGAGCAGTTCTTC.